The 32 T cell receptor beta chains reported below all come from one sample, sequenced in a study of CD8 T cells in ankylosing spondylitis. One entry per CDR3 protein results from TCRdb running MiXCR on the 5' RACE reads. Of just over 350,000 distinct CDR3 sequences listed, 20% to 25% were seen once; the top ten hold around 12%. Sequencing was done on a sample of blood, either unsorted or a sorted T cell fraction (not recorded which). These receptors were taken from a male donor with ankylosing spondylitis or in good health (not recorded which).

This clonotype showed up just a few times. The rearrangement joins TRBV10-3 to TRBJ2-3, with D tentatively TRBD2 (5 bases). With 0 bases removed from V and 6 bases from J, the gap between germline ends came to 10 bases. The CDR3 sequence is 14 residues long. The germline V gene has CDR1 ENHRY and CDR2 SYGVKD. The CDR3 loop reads CAISESDLTDTQYF. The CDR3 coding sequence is TGTGCCATCAGTGAGTCGGACTTAACGGATACGCAGTATTTT.

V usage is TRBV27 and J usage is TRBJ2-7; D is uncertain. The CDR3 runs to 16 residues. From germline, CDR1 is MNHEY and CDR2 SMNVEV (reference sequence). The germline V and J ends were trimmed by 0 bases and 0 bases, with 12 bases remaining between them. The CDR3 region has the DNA TGTGCCAGCAGTTTATCGTCTGGGATGACCTCCTACGAGCAGTACTTC. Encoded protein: CASSLSSGMTSYEQYF.

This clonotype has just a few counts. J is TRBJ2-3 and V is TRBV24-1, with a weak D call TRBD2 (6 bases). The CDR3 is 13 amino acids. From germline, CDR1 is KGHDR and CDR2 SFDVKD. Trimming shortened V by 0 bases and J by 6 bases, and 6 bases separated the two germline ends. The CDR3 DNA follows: TGTGCCACCAGTGATTTGCGGGAGGATACGCAGTATTTT. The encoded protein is CATSDLREDTQYF.

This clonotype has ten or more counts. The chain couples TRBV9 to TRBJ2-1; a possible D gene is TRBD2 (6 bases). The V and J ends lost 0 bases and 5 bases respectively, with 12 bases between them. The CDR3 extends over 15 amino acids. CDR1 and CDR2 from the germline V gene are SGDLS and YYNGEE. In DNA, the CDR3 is TGTGCCAGCAGCGTAGATGGGACTCTAAACAATGAGCAGTTCTTC. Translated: CASSVDGTLNNEQFF.

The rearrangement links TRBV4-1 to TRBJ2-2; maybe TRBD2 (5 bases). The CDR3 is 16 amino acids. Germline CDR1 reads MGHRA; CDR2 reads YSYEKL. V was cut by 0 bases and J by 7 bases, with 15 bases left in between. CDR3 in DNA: TGCGCCAGCAGCCAAGAAGGCGGGTTGATAGTCGGGGAGCTGTTTTTT. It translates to CASSQEGGLIVGELFF.

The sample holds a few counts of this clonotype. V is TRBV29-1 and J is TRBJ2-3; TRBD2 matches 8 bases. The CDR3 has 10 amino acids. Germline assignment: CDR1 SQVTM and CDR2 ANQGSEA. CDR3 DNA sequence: TGCGCGGGGGGCGGGAATACGCAGTATTTT. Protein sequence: CAGGGNTQYF.

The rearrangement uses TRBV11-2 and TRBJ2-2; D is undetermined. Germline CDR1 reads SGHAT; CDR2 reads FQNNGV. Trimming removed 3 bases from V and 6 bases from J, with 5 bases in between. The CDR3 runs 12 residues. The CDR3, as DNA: TGTGCCAGCAGCTTCGCGGCCGGGGAGCTGTTTTTT. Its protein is CASSFAAGELFF.

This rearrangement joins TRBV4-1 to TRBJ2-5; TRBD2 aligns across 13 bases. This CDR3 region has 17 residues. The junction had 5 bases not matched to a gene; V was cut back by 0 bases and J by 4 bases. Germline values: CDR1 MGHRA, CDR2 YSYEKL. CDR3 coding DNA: TGCGCCAGCAGCCAAGACACTAGCGGGGGGGCCGGAGAGACCCAGTACTTC. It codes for CASSQDTSGGAGETQYF.

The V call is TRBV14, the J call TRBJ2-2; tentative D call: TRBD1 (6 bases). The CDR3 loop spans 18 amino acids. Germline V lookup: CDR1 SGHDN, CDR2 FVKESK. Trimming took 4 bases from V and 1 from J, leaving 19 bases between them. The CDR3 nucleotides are TGTGCCAGCAGCCCTACGGCCGGGACAAACCAGAACACCGGGGAGCTGTTTTTT. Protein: CASSPTAGTNQNTGELFF. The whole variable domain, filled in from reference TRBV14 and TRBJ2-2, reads EAGVTQFPSHSVIEKGQTVTLRCDPISGHDNLYWYRRVMGKEIKFLLHFVKESKQDESGMPNNRFLAERTGGTYSTLKVQPAELEDSGVYFCASSPTAGTNQNTGELFFGEGSRLTVL.

DNA for the CDR3: TGTGCCAGCAGCTGGGGACAGGGAGAAGAGACCCAGTACTTC. Translated: CASSWGQGEETQYF. The chain joins TRBV11-2 to TRBJ2-5, with 9 positions matching TRBD1. After removal of 4 bases from V and 3 bases from J, the junction contained 3 bases not matched to a gene. Germline-derived CDR1 and CDR2 are SGHAT and FQNNGV. The CDR3 has 14 amino acids.

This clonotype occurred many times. The DNA of the CDR3 is TGTGCCAGCAGTTTTTCCGGATCCCCTGAACGGGGGGCGAAGATTCCTGCAGATACGCAGTATTTT. Translated, it gives CASSFSGSPERGAKIPADTQYF. The J gene is TRBJ2-3, the V gene TRBV12-3 or TRBV12-4, with D maybe TRBD2 (7 bases). The CDR3 contains 22 residues. V shed 3 bases and J shed 4 bases, with 35 bases lying between them.

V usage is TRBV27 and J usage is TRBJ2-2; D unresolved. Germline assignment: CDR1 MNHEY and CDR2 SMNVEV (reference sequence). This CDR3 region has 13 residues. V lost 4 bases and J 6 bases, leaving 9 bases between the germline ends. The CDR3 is CASSSYSAGELFF. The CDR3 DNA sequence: TGTGCCAGCAGTTCCTACAGTGCCGGGGAGCTGTTTTTT.

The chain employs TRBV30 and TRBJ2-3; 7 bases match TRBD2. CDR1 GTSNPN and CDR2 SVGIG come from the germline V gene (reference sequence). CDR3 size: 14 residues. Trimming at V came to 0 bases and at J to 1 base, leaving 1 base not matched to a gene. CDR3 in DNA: TGTGCCTGGAGTGTGGGGGGGGGCACAGATACGCAGTATTTT. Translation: CAWSVGGGTDTQYF. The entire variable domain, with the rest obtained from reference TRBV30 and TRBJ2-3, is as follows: SQTIHQWPATLVQPVGSPLSLECTVEGTSNPNLYWYRQAAGRGLQLLFYSVGIGQISSEVPQNLSASRPQDRQFILSSKKLLLSDSGFYLCAWSVGGGTDTQYFGPGTRLTVL.

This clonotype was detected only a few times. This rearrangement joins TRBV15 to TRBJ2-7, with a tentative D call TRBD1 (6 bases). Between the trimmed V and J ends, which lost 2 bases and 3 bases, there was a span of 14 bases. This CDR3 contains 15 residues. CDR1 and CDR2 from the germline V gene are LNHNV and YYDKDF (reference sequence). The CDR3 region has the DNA TGTGCCACCAGCAGACCCGAAGGACAGCACTACGAGCAGTACTTC. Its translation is CATSRPEGQHYEQYF.

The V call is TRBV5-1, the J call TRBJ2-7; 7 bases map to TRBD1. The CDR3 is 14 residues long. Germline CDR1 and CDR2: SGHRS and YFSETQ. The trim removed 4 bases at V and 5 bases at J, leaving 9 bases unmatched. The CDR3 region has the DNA TGCGCCAGCAGCCTGACGACAGGGAGCCACGAGCAGTACTTC. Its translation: CASSLTTGSHEQYF.

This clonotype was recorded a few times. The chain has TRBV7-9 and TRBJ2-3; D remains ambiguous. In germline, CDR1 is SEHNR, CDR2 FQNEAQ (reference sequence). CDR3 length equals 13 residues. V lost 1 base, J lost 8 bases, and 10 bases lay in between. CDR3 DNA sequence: TGTGCCAGCAGCTTAGTCTCCCCGGGTACGCAGTATTTT. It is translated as CASSLVSPGTQYF.

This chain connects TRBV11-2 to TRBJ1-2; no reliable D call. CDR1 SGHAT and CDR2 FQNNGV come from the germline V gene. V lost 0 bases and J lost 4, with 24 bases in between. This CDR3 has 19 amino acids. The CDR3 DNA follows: TGTGCCAGCAGCTTAGATCATTATTATCAGGACGCGGCGTTCTATGGCTACACCTTC. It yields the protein CASSLDHYYQDAAFYGYTF. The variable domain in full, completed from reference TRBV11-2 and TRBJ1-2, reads EAGVAQSPRYKIIEKRQSVAFWCNPISGHATLYWYQQILGQGPKLLIQFQNNGVVDDSQLPKDRFSAERLKGVDSTLKIQPAKLEDSAVYLCASSLDHYYQDAAFYGYTFGSGTRLTVV.

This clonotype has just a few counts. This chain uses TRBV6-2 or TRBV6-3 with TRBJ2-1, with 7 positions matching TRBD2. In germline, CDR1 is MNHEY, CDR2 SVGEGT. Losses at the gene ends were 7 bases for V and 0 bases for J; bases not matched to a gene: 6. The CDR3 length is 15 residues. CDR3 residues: CASIPGGSSYNEQFF. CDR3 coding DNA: TGTGCCAGCATCCCCGGGGGGAGCTCCTACAATGAGCAGTTCTTC.

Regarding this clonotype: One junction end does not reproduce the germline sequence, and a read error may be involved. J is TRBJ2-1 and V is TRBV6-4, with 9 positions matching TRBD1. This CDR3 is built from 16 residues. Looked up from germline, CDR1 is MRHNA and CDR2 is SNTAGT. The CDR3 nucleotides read TGTGCCAGCAGTGACTCGGGGACAGGGTCCTCCAATGAGCAGTTCTTC. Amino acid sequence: CASSDSGTGSSNEQFF.

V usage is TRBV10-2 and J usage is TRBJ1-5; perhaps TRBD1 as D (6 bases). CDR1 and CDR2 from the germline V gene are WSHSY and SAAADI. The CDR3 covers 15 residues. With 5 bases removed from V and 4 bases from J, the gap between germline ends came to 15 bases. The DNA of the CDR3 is TGCGCCAGCAGTACTACAGGGAGTCTGAATCAGCCCCAGCATTTT. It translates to CASSTTGSLNQPQHF.

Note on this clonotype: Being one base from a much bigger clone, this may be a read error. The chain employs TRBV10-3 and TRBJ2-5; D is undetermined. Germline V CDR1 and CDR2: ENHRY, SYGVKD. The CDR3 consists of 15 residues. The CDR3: CAISVTGPIQETQNF. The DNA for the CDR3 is TGTGCCATCAGCGTCACTGGACCAATCCAAGAGACCCAGAACTTC.

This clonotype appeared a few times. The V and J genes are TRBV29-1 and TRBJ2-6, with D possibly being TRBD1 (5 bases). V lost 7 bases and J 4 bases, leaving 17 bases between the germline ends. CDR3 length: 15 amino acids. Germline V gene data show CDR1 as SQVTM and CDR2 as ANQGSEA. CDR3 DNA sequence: TGCAGCGCACTCCACCAGGGCAGAGGGGCCAACGTCCTGACTTTC. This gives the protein CSALHQGRGANVLTF.

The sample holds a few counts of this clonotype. The CDR3 region has the DNA TGTGCCAGCAGAGGCTTGGCTGAGCAGTTCTTC. This encodes CASRGLAEQFF. This chain joins TRBV28 and TRBJ2-1; unclear D gene. Germline-derived CDR1 and CDR2 are MDHEN and SYDVKM. The CDR3 length is 11 residues. V shed 6 bases and J shed 9 bases, with 9 bases lying between them.

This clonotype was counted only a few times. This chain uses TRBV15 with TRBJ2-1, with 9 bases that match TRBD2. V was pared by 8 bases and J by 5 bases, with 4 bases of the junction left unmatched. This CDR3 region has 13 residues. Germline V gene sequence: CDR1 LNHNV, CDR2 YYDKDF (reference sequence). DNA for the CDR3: TGTGCCACCGGGGGCGGGGGGGACAATGAGCAGTTCTTC. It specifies CATGGGGDNEQFF.

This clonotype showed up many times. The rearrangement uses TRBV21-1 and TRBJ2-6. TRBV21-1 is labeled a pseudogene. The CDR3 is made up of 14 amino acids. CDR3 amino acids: CASSNSSGANVLTF. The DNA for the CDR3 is TGTGCCAGCAGCAACAGCTCTGGGGCCAACGTCCTGACTTTC.

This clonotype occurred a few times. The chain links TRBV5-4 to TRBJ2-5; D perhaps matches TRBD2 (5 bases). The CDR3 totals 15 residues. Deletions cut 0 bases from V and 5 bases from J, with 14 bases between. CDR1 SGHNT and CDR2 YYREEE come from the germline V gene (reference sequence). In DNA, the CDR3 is TGTGCCAGCAGCTTGGAGGTTAAACTAGAGGAGACCCAGTACTTC. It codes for CASSLEVKLEETQYF.

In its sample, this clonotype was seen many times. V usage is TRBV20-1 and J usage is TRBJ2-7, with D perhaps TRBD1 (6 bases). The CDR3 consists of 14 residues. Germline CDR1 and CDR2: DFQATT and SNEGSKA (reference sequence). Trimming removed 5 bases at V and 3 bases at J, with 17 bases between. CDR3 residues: CSASGTPGVYEQYF. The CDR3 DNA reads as TGCAGTGCTTCCGGGACGCCAGGGGTCTACGAGCAGTACTTC.

The CDR3 is CSVRPDTQYF. The CDR3 region has the DNA TGCAGCGTCCGCCCAGATACGCAGTATTTT. J is TRBJ2-3 and V is TRBV29-1; D call uncertain. V shed 6 bases and J shed 4 bases, with 5 bases lying between them. The V gene's germline CDR1 is SQVTM and CDR2 ANQGSEA. The CDR3 extends over 10 amino acids.

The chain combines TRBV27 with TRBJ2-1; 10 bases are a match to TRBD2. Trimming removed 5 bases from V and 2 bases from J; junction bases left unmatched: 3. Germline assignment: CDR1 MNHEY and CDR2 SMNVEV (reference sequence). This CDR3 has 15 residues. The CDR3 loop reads CASSLLAGPYNEQFF. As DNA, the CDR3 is TGTGCCAGCAGTCTACTAGCGGGACCCTACAATGAGCAGTTCTTC.

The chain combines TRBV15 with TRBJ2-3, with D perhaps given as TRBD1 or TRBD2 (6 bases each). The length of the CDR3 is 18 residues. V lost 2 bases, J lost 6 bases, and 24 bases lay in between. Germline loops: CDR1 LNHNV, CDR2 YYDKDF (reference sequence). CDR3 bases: TGTGCCACCAGCAGATCTGTGGGTGTGGGGGGCTTTTACGATACGCAGTATTTT. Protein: CATSRSVGVGGFYDTQYF. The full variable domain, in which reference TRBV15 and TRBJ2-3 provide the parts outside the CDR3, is DAMVIQNPRYQVTQFGKPVTLSCSQTLNHNVMYWYQQKSSQAPKLLFHYYDKDFNNEADTPDNFQSRRPNTSFCFLDIRSPGLGDTAMYLCATSRSVGVGGFYDTQYFGPGTRLTVL.

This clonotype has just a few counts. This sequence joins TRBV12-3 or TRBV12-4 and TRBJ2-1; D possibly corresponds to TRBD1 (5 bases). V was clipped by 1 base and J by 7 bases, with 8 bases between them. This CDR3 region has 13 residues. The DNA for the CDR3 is TGTGCCAGCAGTTTAGGCGGACAAAATGAGCAGTTCTTC. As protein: CASSLGGQNEQFF.

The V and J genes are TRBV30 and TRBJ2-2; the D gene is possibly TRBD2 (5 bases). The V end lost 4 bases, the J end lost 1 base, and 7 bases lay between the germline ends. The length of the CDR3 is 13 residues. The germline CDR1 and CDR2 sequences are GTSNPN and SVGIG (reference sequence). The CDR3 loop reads CAWNEGNTGELFF. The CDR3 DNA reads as TGTGCCTGGAACGAGGGGAACACCGGGGAGCTGTTTTTT.